This entry is about one TCR beta chain. What it binds is unknown. This sample was taken from a study of T cells in Graves' hyperthyroidism and ophthalmopathy. Study observations and caveats: Blood also carried most thyroid clonotypes expanded above 0.001. For ophthalmopathy, model prediction preceded onset by a median roughly 5.9 months.

V was clipped by 2 bases and J by 7 bases, with 11 bases between them. Looked up from germline, CDR1 is SGHAT and CDR2 is FQDESV (reference sequence). CDR3 size: 13 residues. Amplified TCR beta CDR3 regions came from RNA transcripts. In the first-round RT-PCR of the TCR CDR3, the HTBI primer set was used. TCRdb re-analysed the multiplex PCR reads in MiXCR, keeping a single row per CDR3 protein. The data show around 300,000 distinct CDR3 sequences, approximately 20% seen once. This TCR was sampled from a man aged 25 to 40 with Graves' ophthalmopathy. Sequences were obtained from blood. This sequence joins TRBV11-1 and TRBJ1-1; weak D call: TRBD1 (6 bases). Here the CDR3 reads CASSLFGGREAFF. CDR3 bases: TGTGCCAGCAGCTTATTCGGGGGCCGTGAAGCTTTCTTT.